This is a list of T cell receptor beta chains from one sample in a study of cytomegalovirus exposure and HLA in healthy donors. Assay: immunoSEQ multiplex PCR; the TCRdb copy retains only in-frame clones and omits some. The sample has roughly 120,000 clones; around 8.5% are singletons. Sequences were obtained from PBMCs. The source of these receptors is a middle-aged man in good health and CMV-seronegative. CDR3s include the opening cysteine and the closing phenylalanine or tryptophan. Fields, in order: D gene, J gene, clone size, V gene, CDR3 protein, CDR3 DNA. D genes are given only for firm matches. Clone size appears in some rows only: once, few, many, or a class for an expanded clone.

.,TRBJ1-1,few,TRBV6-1,CASSGGAEAFF,TGTGCCAGCAGTGGCGGTGCTGAAGCTTTCTTT
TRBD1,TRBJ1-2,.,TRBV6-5,CASTGQGGGYGYTF,TGTGCCAGCACCGGACAGGGGGGAGGCTATGGCTACACCTTC
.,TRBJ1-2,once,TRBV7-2,CASSGGGLGYTF,TGTGCCAGCAGCGGGGGGGGGCTCGGCTACACCTTC
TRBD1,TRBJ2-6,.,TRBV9,CASSLRQGAGANVLTF,TGTGCCAGCAGCCTAAGACAGGGGGCTGGGGCCAACGTCCTGACTTTC
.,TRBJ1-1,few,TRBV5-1,CASSLGEGAEAFF,TGCGCCAGCAGCCTGGGGGAGGGCGCTGAAGCTTTCTTT
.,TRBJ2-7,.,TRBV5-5,CASSPELLPYEQYF,TGTGCCAGCAGTCCCGAACTTCTACCCTACGAGCAGTACTTC
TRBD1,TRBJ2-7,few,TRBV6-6,CASSDTGAYEQYF,TGTGCCAGCAGTGACACAGGGGCCTACGAGCAGTACTTC
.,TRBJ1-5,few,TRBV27,CASSLSWSQPQHF,TGTGCCAGCAGTTTATCGTGGAGTCAGCCCCAGCATTTT
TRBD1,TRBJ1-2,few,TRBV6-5,CASSQPGGADGYTF,TGTGCCAGCAGTCAGCCAGGGGGCGCGGATGGCTACACCTTC
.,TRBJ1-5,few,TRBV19,CASSTRESNQPQHF,TGTGCCAGTAGTACCCGGGAAAGTAATCAGCCCCAGCATTTT
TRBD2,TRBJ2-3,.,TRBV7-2,CASSPGLAGITDTQYF,TGTGCCAGCAGCCCCGGACTAGCGGGGATCACAGATACGCAGTATTTT
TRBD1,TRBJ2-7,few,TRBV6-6,CASRNPGQGVYEQYF,TGTGCCAGCAGGAACCCGGGACAGGGGGTTTACGAGCAGTACTTC
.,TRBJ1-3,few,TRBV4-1,CASSLDSYSGNTIYF,TGCGCCAGCAGCCTAGACAGTTACTCTGGAAACACCATATATTTT
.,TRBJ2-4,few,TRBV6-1,CASSGTTAGNIQYF,TGTGCCAGCAGTGGGACGACAGCCGGAAACATTCAGTACTTC
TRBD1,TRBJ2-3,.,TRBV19,CASKDRGRADTQYF,TGTGCCAGTAAAGACAGGGGGCGGGCAGATACGCAGTATTTT
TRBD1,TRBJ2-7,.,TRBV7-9,CASSEGFPGQGDEQYF,TGTGCCAGCAGCGAAGGGTTCCCGGGACAGGGGGACGAGCAGTACTTC
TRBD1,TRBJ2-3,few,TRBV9,CASSVAGQVTDTQYF,TGTGCCAGCAGCGTAGCCGGACAGGTCACAGATACGCAGTATTTT
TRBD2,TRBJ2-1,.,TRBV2,CASSPYPSGGYNEQFF,TGTGCCAGCAGCCCCTACCCTAGCGGGGGTTACAATGAGCAGTTCTTC
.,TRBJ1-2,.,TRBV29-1,CSVPPFGQPTDYGYTF,TGCAGCGTTCCCCCCTTTGGGCAGCCTACAGACTATGGCTACACCTTC
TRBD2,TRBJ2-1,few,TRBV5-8,CASGGLAYNEQFF,TGTGCCAGCGGGGGACTAGCATACAATGAGCAGTTCTTC
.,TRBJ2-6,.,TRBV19,CASSTQQGTGANVLTF,TGTGCCAGTAGTACCCAGCAGGGTACTGGGGCCAACGTCCTGACTTTC
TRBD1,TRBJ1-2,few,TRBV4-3,CASSQDTAGGQHGYTF,TGCGCCAGCAGCCAAGATACGGCAGGGGGCCAGCATGGCTACACCTTC
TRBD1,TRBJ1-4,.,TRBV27,CASSPGTGEKLFF,TGTGCCAGCAGTCCCGGGACAGGTGAAAAACTGTTTTTT
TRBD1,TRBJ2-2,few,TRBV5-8,CASTGDSYTGELFF,TGTGCCAGCACCGGGGACAGTTACACCGGGGAGCTGTTTTTT
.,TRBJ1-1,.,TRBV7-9,CASSVVAGTEAFF,TGTGCCAGCAGCGTGGTGGCGGGAACTGAAGCTTTCTTT
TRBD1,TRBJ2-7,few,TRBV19,CASSMTGWYEQYF,TGTGCCAGTAGTATGACAGGGTGGTACGAGCAGTACTTC
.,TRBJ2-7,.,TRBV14,CASSQRTGYEQYF,TGTGCCAGCAGCCAGAGAACAGGGTACGAGCAGTACTTC